These 6 T cell receptor beta chains were all obtained from the same sample, sequenced in a study of cytomegalovirus exposure and HLA in healthy donors. The PCR used 60 Vbeta and 13 Jbeta primers. Sequencing was performed with immunoSEQ multiplex PCR; in TCRdb, only in-frame clones are kept and a portion is missing. The data contain more than 120,000 clones, approximately 83% of them singletons. The sample taken for sequencing was PBMCs. The receptors shown here come from a male donor in good health and CMV-seronegative.

The table lists this clone with a count of one. The chain has TRBV5-1 and TRBJ2-3; TRBD2 matches 7 bases. The CDR3 spans 16 residues. The junction had 10 bases not matched to a gene; V was cut back by 4 bases and J by 2 bases. From germline, CDR1 is SGHRS and CDR2 YFSETQ. CDR3 residues: CASSPLADLATDTQYF. The CDR3 coding sequence is TGCGCCAGCAGCCCTCTAGCGGACCTTGCCACAGATACGCAGTATTTT. Combining the CDR3 with reference TRBV5-1 and TRBJ2-3 gives the whole variable domain KAGVTQTPRYLIKTRGQQVTLSCSPISGHRSVSWYQQTPGQGLQFLFEYFSETQRNKGNFPGRFSGRQFSNSRSEMNVSTLELGDSALYLCASSPLADLATDTQYFGPGTRLTVL.

The V gene is TRBV7-9, the J gene TRBJ2-2; D remains unclear. CDR1 and CDR2 from the germline V gene are SEHNR and FQNEAQ (reference sequence). The CDR3 runs 14 residues. V was shortened by 7 bases and J by 5 bases, with 14 bases between the two germline ends. This chain's CDR3 is CASNQPLTTGELFF. DNA for the CDR3: TGTGCCAGCAACCAACCCCTCACTACCGGGGAGCTGTTTTTT.

This clone was counted between two and nine times. This specimen includes other DNA sequences encoding the same CDR3. V and J are TRBV5-1 and TRBJ2-7; no clear D. The CDR3 length is 14 residues. Germline loops: CDR1 SGHRS, CDR2 YFSETQ. V was shortened by 0 bases and J by 3 bases, with 10 bases between the two germline ends. For the CDR3, the DNA is TGCGCCAGCAGCTTGGACGACCTAGGCTACGAGCAGTACTTC. Its protein is CASSLDDLGYEQYF.

V and J are TRBV13 and TRBJ1-1, with D perhaps matching TRBD1 (6 bases). The CDR3 runs to 15 residues. Trimming left V 4 bases short and J 2 bases short, with 14 bases between. Germline CDR1 PRHDT, CDR2 FYEKMQ (reference sequence). CDR3 region: CASSSPKQGNTEAFF. The CDR3 DNA reads TGTGCCAGCAGCTCTCCCAAACAGGGAAACACTGAAGCTTTCTTT.

V is TRBV6-5 and J is TRBJ2-7; no definite D call. The length of the CDR3 is 15 residues. V was cut by 3 bases and J by 3 bases, with 15 bases left in between. Germline V gives CDR1 MNHEY, CDR2 SVGAGI. CDR3 protein: CASSYTNLLRYEQYF. The DNA of the CDR3 is TGTGCCAGCAGTTATACGAACCTGCTGCGCTACGAGCAGTACTTC.

There are a few counts of this clone. V and J are TRBV7-9 and TRBJ2-7; tentatively, D is TRBD2 (6 bases). The germline gives CDR1 SEHNR, CDR2 FQNEAQ (reference sequence). The CDR3 is 14 amino acids. Trimming removed 4 bases at V and 5 bases at J, with 15 bases between. The CDR3 loop is CASSSRGGGNEQYF. The DNA of the CDR3 is TGTGCCAGCAGCTCCCGTGGGGGAGGTAACGAGCAGTACTTC.